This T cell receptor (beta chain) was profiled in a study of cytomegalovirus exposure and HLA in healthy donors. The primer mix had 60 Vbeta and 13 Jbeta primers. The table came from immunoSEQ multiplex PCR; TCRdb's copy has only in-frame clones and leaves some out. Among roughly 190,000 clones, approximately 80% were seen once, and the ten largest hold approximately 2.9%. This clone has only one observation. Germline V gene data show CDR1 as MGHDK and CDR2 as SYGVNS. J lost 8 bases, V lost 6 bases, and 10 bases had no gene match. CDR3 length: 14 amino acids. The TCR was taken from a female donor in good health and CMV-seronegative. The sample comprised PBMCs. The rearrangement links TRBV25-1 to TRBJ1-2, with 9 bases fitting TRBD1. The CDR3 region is CASRKTGGAEGYTF. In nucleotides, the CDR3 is TGTGCCAGCAGAAAAACAGGGGGCGCTGAGGGCTACACCTTC.